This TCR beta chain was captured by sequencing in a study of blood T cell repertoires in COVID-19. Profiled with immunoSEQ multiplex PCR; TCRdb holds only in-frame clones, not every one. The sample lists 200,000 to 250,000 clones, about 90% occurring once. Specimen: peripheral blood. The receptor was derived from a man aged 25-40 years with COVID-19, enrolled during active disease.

The CDR3 coding sequence is TGTGCCAGCAGTCGACAGGGGGCGCGGGACTATGGCTACACCTTC. It encodes CASSRQGARDYGYTF. The genes are TRBV28 and TRBJ1-2; 10 bases line up with TRBD1. CDR3 length: 15 residues. Looked up from germline, CDR1 is MDHEN and CDR2 is SYDVKM. J was trimmed by 3 bases and V by 5 bases; bases with no gene match: 6.